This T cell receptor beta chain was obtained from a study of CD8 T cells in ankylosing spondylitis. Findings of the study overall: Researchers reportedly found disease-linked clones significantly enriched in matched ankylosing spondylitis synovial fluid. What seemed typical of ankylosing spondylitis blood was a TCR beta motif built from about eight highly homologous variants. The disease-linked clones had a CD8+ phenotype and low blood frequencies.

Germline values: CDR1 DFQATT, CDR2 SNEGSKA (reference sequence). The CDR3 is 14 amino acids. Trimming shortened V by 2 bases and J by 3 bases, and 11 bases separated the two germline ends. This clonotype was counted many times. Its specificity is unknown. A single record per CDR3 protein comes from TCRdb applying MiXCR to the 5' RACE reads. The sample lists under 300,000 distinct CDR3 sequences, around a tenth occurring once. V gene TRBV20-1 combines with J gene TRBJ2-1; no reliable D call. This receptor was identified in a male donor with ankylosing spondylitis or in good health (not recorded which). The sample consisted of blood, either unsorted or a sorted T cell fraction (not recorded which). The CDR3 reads CSARSATDYNEQFF. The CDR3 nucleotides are TGCAGTGCTAGATCCGCAACAGACTACAATGAGCAGTTCTTC.